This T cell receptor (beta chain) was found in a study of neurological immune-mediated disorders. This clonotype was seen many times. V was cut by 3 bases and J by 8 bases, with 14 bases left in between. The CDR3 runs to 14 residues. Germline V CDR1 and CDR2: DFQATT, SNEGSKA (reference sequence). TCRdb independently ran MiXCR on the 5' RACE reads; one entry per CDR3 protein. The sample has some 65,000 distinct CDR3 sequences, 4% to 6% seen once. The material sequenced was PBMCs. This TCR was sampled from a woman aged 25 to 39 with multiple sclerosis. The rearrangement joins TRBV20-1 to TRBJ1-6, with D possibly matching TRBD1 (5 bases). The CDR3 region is CSARTGTEDSPLHF. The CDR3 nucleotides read TGCAGTGCTAGGACCGGGACTGAGGATTCACCCCTCCACTTT.